The clone carrying this TCR beta chain was recorded many times. What it binds is not known. This record comes from a study of identical twins. TCRdb independently ran MiXCR on the 5' RACE reads; one entry per CDR3 protein. Of about 690,000 distinct CDR3 sequences listed, around 6% are singletons. Germline loops: CDR1 SGHRS, CDR2 YFSETQ. V was pared by 4 bases and J by 4 bases, with 5 bases of the junction left unmatched. The CDR3 is 15 amino acids. Study observations and caveats: Monozygotic twins shared more out-of-frame TCR alpha than recombination models predicted. The authors drew conclusions from cross-sectional statistical analysis rather than following the same donors. Out-of-frame alpha sequences common to twins were enriched for low generation probability.

The clonotype originates from a young man in good health. This chain links TRBV5-1 with TRBJ1-5; TRBD1 aligns across 10 bases. The sequencing sample was made of naive T cells sorted from blood. The CDR3 sequence is CASSLTGQGNQPQHF. DNA for the CDR3: TGCGCCAGCAGCCTCACGGGACAGGGGAATCAGCCCCAGCATTTT.